The clone carrying this TCR beta chain was seen at least ten times. The antigen is undetermined. 5'RACE with 10-nucleotide random UMIs produced the cDNA. Every sequencing run produced over 200 million TCR-beta sequences that came from 15-18 subjects. MiXCR was run by TCRdb on the 5' RACE reads, yielding one entry per CDR3 protein. In the table there are tens of thousands of distinct CDR3 sequences, around 4.7% of which are singletons. V lost 1 base, J lost 7 bases, and 13 bases lay in between. This CDR3 region has 15 residues. Germline V gene sequence: CDR1 MGHRA, CDR2 YSYEKL. This record comes from a study of neurological immune-mediated disorders. Findings and limits, study-wide: No sharing of CDR3 amino acid sequences was observed among expanded clones across subjects, suggesting private repertoires in all groups.

The source material was PBMCs. The source is a woman aged 50 to 65 with multiple sclerosis. The chain uses TRBV4-1 and TRBJ1-4; the D is unclear. CDR3 DNA sequence: TGCGCCAGCAGCCAAGGGACCCTAGGTGGTGAAAAACTGTTTTTT. Translating it yields CASSQGTLGGEKLFF.